The 4 T cell receptor beta chains in this list originate from one sample, sequenced in a study of blood T cell repertoires in COVID-19. The table came from immunoSEQ multiplex PCR; TCRdb's copy has only in-frame clones and leaves some out. The profile shows around 210,000 clones, about 82% of them singletons. The specimen sequenced was peripheral blood. These receptors all stem from a man aged 50 to 59 with COVID-19, enrolled during active disease.

The CDR3 coding sequence is TGTGCCAGCAGTTACGGACAAAATAATTCACCCCTCCACTTT. The encoded protein is CASSYGQNNSPLHF. The chain is built from TRBV6-5 and TRBJ1-6; perhaps TRBD1 as D (5 bases). Trimming shortened V by 2 bases and J by 5 bases, and 7 bases separated the two germline ends. In germline, CDR1 is MNHEY, CDR2 SVGAGI. The length of the CDR3 is 14 residues.

The CDR3 bases are TGTGCCAGCAGCGTAGGCCCAGCGGGGTATGAGCAGTTCTTC. Encoded protein: CASSVGPAGYEQFF. The chain uses TRBV9 and TRBJ2-1; 7 bases fit TRBD2. Germline V gene lookup returns CDR1 SGDLS and CDR2 YYNGEE. The CDR3 contains 14 residues. J was trimmed by 8 bases and V by 0 bases; bases with no gene match: 5.

This CDR3 is CASSGTGEETQYF. The CDR3 nucleotides read TGTGCCAGCAGCGGGACAGGCGAAGAGACCCAGTACTTC. V usage is TRBV6-5 and J usage is TRBJ2-5; 8 nucleotides agree with TRBD1. With V trimmed by 6 bases and J by 3 bases, 3 bases remained unmatched. The length of the CDR3 is 13 residues. Germline CDR1 and CDR2: MNHEY and SVGAGI.

This rearrangement joins TRBV19 to TRBJ2-1; 9 positions agree with TRBD1. Trimming took 4 bases from V and 5 from J; bases not matched to a gene: 3. CDR1 is LNHDA, CDR2 SQIVND, per germline (reference sequence). This CDR3 contains 14 residues. CDR3 residues: CASSTRTGDNEQFF. The DNA for the CDR3 is TGTGCCAGTAGTACCCGGACAGGGGACAATGAGCAGTTCTTC.